This TCR beta chain is from a study of cytomegalovirus exposure and HLA in healthy donors (dated by TCRdb to 2015 to 2018). About the full investigation: According to an earlier analysis of 587 of the donors, 200 million or so T cells yielded some 120 million unique TCR beta sequences and around 280 Gb of sequence data. About 280 gigabases of sequencing data and around 85 million unique TCR sequences made up an early release that covered over 550 HLA-typed donors. Of the roughly 400 genotyped donors, 65% to 90% were placed in the genetic ancestry cluster associated with self-reported Caucasian donors. The study aimed to test whether signatures of past pathogen exposure could be identified by cataloging public T cell receptors. Using immunosequencing, the study profiled T cell repertoires from about 610 subjects and related those repertoires to cytomegalovirus serostatus. In addition to the first cohort of about 650 subjects, a separate validation cohort of under 150 different subjects was used. To predict cytomegalovirus infection status, the study combined high-throughput TCR immunosequencing, statistical association of individual TCRs with disease status, and machine learning. A later analysis re-examined previously published TCR beta repertoires from around 670 donors and added high-resolution HLA genotyping to investigate patterns of TCR occurrence. In the later analysis, no new phenotypic data were used to find candidate immune exposures; instead, reliance was placed on TCR beta sequences and their occurrence across donors. An earlier analysis of several hundred of the donors used high-throughput TCR beta sequencing to judge whether each TCR beta V gene segment behaved as functional or pseudogenic. Donor age, sex, ethnicity and CMV serostatus were compiled alongside the repertoire data. A later genetic analysis used genome-wide SNP genotypes for about 60% of the roughly 700 donors, treating that subset as a discovery cohort. Every repertoire in the discovery cohort had been generated on one and the same sequencing platform. Class I and class II HLA loci were covered by the typing at four-digit resolution. The number of typed donors differed by locus: about 620-640 for A, B, C, DRB1 and DQB1; 500 to 550 for DQA1; approximately 600 for DPA1; and approximately 450 for DPB1. Because of strong linkage in the cohort, roughly five DR-DQ haplotypes were treated as single units for association and clustering. On average, about 200,000 unique TCR beta nucleotide sequences were sequenced per donor among about 400 genotyped donors of the cohort, with roughly 18% of those sequences being non-productive. Findings and caveats that apply to the study as a whole: Across donors, most TCR sequences were observed very rarely, whereas some public TCRs were present in many individuals. A cluster of highly shared sequence variants was judged likely to represent a technical artifact of the sequencing pipeline. According to the authors, the approach could potentially be generalized to other disease states and immunological phenotypes. An earlier analysis of around 540 of the donors showed that most TCR beta V segments appeared in productive rearrangements either about 87% or about 30% of the time, which broadly matched IMGT annotations. A later analysis found that HLA-associated TCR beta chains were more clonally expanded and had lower generation probabilities than equally common non-associated chains. Seventeen rarely observed V segments, including chromosome 9 orphons, were excluded from the earlier analysis of just under 600 of the donors because counts were too low. In a later analysis, several top co-occurrence clusters were reported to appear linked to parvovirus B19, influenza, CMV and Epstein-Barr virus. Correlated functional status among segregating V segments might be attributable to linkage disequilibrium, but an unknown experimental factor could not be ruled out. In vitro tests confirmed that three of the cytomegalovirus-associated TCR beta chains recognize cytomegalovirus antigens. When HLA alleles, especially DR and DQ, strongly co-occurred, TCR associations were difficult to assign to individual alleles. Most CMV-associated TCR beta chains appeared to be HLA-restricted in a later analysis, and the HLA associations seemed to be driven largely by CMV exposure. Specific HLA alleles were associated with over 15,000 TCR beta sequences at a false discovery rate of 0.05 in a later analysis. Because HLA typing was unavailable for some donors at each locus, only the typed subset was used in association tests. Presence/absence analyses assumed roughly uniform sequencing depth across donors, an assumption that may not hold. In a later analysis, TCR association rates were found to vary across HLA loci, with the most associated TCRs seen for DRB1 alleles and the fewest for HLA-C alleles. A further reported finding was that TCR beta sequences accurately predicted the HLA-A and HLA-B alleles for most subjects in the first cohort. In a later genetic analysis, a missense DCLRE1C variant was associated with V-gene and J-gene trimming of TCR beta chains, and the association was replicated in an independent cohort. For the cohort, immune exposure information was limited to CMV serostatus. The 87-base-pair reads could not distinguish some IMGT-functional V segments, including TRBV6-2 and TRBV6-3, so those segments were excluded. The classifier was reported to diagnose cytomegalovirus status with high specificity and sensitivity in both the original cohort and the validation cohort. The study listed approximately 150 TCR beta chains as associated with cytomegalovirus. Only TCR beta chains were sequenced in this cohort, and the absence of alpha or paired-chain data limited detectable features. In a later genetic analysis, fewer N-insertions in productive TCRs were reported among donors in an Asian-associated ancestry cluster than the roughly 640-donor mean.

The cohort comprised 550 to 700 healthy bone marrow donors. At the time of sampling, all cohort members were nominally healthy, though unrecorded immune exposures were likely present. The donor was CMV seronegative and belonged to the group of more than 300 seronegative cohort members. A peripheral blood sample was provided by each donor, and peripheral blood mononuclear cells were used for TCR beta sequencing. Genomic DNA was extracted from the blood cell samples with the Qiagen DNeasy Blood Extraction Kit. Concerning this clone itself: What antigen it recognizes has not been identified. Base qualities were left out, and no much larger clone turns up one base away.

Preparation of the library involved the immunoSEQ multiplex PCR assay. The multiplex PCR relied on a mix of 60 forward primers for TCR Vbeta segments and 13 reverse primers for TCR Jbeta segments. The CDR3 region of rearranged TCR beta genes was amplified from genomic DNA by a multiplex PCR assay. On the Illumina HiSeq System, the amplified TCR beta libraries were sequenced as 87-base-pair reads. In the original analysis: A later analysis tallied roughly 76 million unique TCR beta chains across the roughly 610 repertoires, and approximately 11 million of those chains were shared by two or more donors. To remove PCR and sequencing errors, raw reads were error-corrected and collapsed into unique sequences using a nearest-neighbor algorithm that merged closely related sequences. CDR3 sequences were aligned to IMGT reference sequences to assign V, D and J gene segments. For a sequence to be retained, a match of at least six nucleotides to both a V gene segment and a J gene segment was required. A rearrangement counted as productive if the CDR3 had no stop codons and remained in frame with V and J, and every other rearrangement counted as non-productive. CDR3 was defined by IMGT convention, running from the second conserved V-encoded cysteine to the conserved J-encoded phenylalanine. Sequences without an unambiguous match to a single V gene segment were excluded from the earlier analysis of about 640 of the donors. An earlier analysis of 450 to 650 of the donors called V segments functional above 56.7% productive rearrangements and segregating when the between-donor standard deviation exceeded 5%. To diagnose cytomegalovirus status from the catalog of TCR beta chain sequences, a statistical classification framework was built. A later analysis assigned V and J genes by comparing TCR nucleotide sequences with IMGT/GENE-DB human TR gene sequences. Using the TCRdist pipeline, a later analysis assigned CDR3 sequences along with most-parsimonious VDJ recombination scenarios. In a later analysis, every TCR beta chain was defined by the combination of its CDR3 amino acid sequence and its V-gene family, and reads without a unique V-gene family were dropped. As a way to deal with suspected cross-contamination and a sequencing artifact, a later analysis dropped approximately 590 nucleotide sequences that were highly shared and had low generation probability. A later analysis calculated a clonal expansion index for each public chain from normalized within-repertoire ranks of inferred template counts. A later analysis computed generation probabilities with a VDJ recombination model fitted to out-of-frame rearrangements, and checked the results against IGoR. In a later analysis, hypergeometric tests were used to score TCR-TCR, TCR-HLA and TCR-CMV co-occurrence, with a repertoire-size bias correction applied to TCR pairs. To estimate false discovery rates, a later analysis permuted the HLA or CMV assignments 20 times. In a later analysis, co-occurring TCRs were grouped with DBSCAN, and TCRdist sequence similarity was added when clustering was performed within HLA-allele-positive subsets. For co-occurrence clustering, repertoires with fewer than 30,000 or more than 120,000 public chains were excluded, along with roughly 5 repertoires with anomalous nucleotide sharing. What TCRdb holds here is the immuneACCESS table cut down to in-frame rearrangements. Part of the clones is not present; checked against another copy, under half of the missing clones reflect an unresolved V gene, and the others are unexplained. V and J calls and clone size come straight from that table; D and trimming were deduced from the DNA. The sample table records just under 80,000 clones; approximately 78% of these occur just once. The ten largest make up 3.5% to 5.5% of the sample.

Taken from cysteine to phenylalanine, the CDR3 has 14 residues. Only the CDR3 part of the read is kept: 42 bases, read in frame from the first base. The germline V gene (reference sequence) gives CDR1 as MNHEY and CDR2 as SMNVEV. Source material: PBMCs. This sequence originates from a man aged 35 to 55 in good health and CMV-seronegative. The V and J segments used are TRBV27 and TRBJ2-5, with no reliable assignment of the D segment. The J call may not be correct, given that the DNA end is closer to TRBJ2-7. The CDR3 in this case is CASSYGSSPYEQYF. The nucleotide sequence is given as TGTGCCAGCAGTTACGGTAGCAGCCCCTACGAGCAGTACTTC.